This TCR beta chain is from a study of cytomegalovirus exposure and HLA in healthy donors. Germline V gene lookup returns CDR1 SQVTM and CDR2 ANQGSEA. Trimming took 2 bases from V and 2 from J; bases not matched to a gene: 6. The CDR3 has 14 residues. The PCR contained 60 Vbeta and 13 Jbeta primers. Clones were read by immunoSEQ multiplex PCR, and TCRdb kept only the in-frame ones, dropping some. The table lists roughly 190,000 clones, about nine tenths of them singletons, with around 0.99% in the top ten. The source of this sequence is a boy between 2 and 10 years old in good health and CMV-seronegative. The chain combines TRBV29-1 with TRBJ2-7, with 7 positions matching TRBD2. The specimen sequenced was PBMCs. The CDR3 region has the DNA TGCAGCGTTGAATCCACGACTAGCACCTACGAGCAGTACTTC. Amino acids: CSVESTTSTYEQYF.